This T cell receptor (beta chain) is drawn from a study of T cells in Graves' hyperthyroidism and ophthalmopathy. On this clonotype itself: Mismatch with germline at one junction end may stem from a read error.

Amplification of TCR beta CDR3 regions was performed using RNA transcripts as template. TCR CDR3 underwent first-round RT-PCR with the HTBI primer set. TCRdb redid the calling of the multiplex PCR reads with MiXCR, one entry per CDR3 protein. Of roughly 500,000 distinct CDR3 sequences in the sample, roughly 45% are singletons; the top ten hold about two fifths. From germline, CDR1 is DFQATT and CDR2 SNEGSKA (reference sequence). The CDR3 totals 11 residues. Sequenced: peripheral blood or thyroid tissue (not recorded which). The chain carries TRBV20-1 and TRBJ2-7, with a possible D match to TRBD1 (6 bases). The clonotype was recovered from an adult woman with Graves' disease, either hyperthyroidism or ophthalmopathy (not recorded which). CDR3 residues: CSARGQYEQYF. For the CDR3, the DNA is TGCAGTGCGAGAGGACAGTACGAGCAGTACTTC.